This passage covers 14 T cell receptor beta chains from one sample sequenced in a study of T cells in localized non-small cell lung cancer. The table came from immunoSEQ multiplex PCR; TCRdb's copy has only in-frame clones and leaves some out. The profile shows around 40,000 clones, approximately 86% of them singletons. Sequences were derived from peripheral blood, sampled before any cancer treatment. These receptors were collected from a man aged 40-75 years with stage I lung adenocarcinoma.

CDR3 in DNA: TGTGCCAGCAGCTCAACCCAGACTAGCGATTACAATGAGCAGTTCTTC. Amino acid sequence: CASSSTQTSDYNEQFF. V and J are TRBV7-9 and TRBJ2-1; 8 bases are a match to TRBD2. CDR1 SEHNR and CDR2 FQNEAQ come from the germline V gene (reference sequence). V trimming: 4 bases; J trimming: 4 bases; junction bases outside the gene matches: 9. The CDR3 covers 16 residues.

This clone was detected a few times. V usage is TRBV28 and J usage is TRBJ1-5, with 10 bases that match TRBD1. This CDR3 is 14 amino acids long. The germline V gene has CDR1 MDHEN and CDR2 SYDVKM. Trimming took 3 bases from V and 5 from J; bases not matched to a gene: 1. CDR3 in amino acids: CASSLGQGHQPQHF. For the CDR3, the DNA is TGTGCCAGCAGTTTGGGACAGGGGCATCAGCCCCAGCATTTT.

The chain is built from TRBV7-2 and TRBJ2-2; D not certain. The CDR3 loop spans 14 amino acids. Looked up from germline, CDR1 is SGHTA and CDR2 is FQGNSA. V lost 5 bases and J lost 6, with 13 bases in between. CDR3 DNA sequence: TGTGCCAGCAGCACCCACTCCCGATCCGGGGAGCTGTTTTTT. This translates into CASSTHSRSGELFF.

The chain combines TRBV2 with TRBJ1-5; 7 nucleotides match TRBD1. After removal of 1 base from V and 5 bases from J, the junction contained 5 bases not matched to a gene. Germline loops: CDR1 SNHLY, CDR2 FYNNEI. This CDR3 contains 15 residues. CDR3 residues: CASSEGDSYYQPQHF. Written as DNA, the CDR3 is TGTGCCAGCAGTGAAGGGGACAGTTATTATCAGCCCCAGCATTTT.

CDR3 in DNA: TGTGCCAGCACCTCGGAGGGGTTGACAGATACGCAGTATTTT. Encoded protein: CASTSEGLTDTQYF. The gene calls are TRBV7-9 and TRBJ2-3, with D maybe TRBD2 (6 bases). From germline, CDR1 is SEHNR and CDR2 FQNEAQ (reference sequence). The CDR3 is 14 residues long. Trimming stripped 7 bases from V and 3 bases from J, with 14 bases between.

J is TRBJ2-5 and V is TRBV7-6; maybe TRBD2 (5 bases). This CDR3 spans 13 amino acids. The germline V gene has CDR1 SGHVS and CDR2 FNYEAQ. The V and J ends lost 4 bases and 2 bases respectively, with 8 bases between them. CDR3 bases: TGTGCCAGCAGCTCGGGAACACAAGAGACCCAGTACTTC. Residues: CASSSGTQETQYF.

This clone was seen a few times. The V gene is TRBV11-2, the J gene TRBJ1-5; no clear D. The germline CDR1 and CDR2 sequences are SGHAT and FQNNGV. Trimming took 1 base from V and 4 from J, leaving 11 bases between them. This CDR3 comprises 15 residues. CDR3 loop: CASSLGRSHNQPQHF. CDR3 bases: TGTGCCAGCAGCTTAGGGAGGTCGCATAATCAGCCCCAGCATTTT. The whole variable domain, filled in from reference TRBV11-2 and TRBJ1-5, reads EAGVAQSPRYKIIEKRQSVAFWCNPISGHATLYWYQQILGQGPKLLIQFQNNGVVDDSQLPKDRFSAERLKGVDSTLKIQPAKLEDSAVYLCASSLGRSHNQPQHFGDGTRLSIL.

V is TRBV27 and J is TRBJ2-3; no definite D call. This CDR3 is built from 15 residues. The V and J ends lost 5 bases and 1 base respectively, with 13 bases between them. Germline V lookup: CDR1 MNHEY, CDR2 SMNVEV (reference sequence). CDR3 DNA sequence: TGTGCCAGCAGTAATGGTGTGGTGGGCACAGATACGCAGTATTTT. Protein product: CASSNGVVGTDTQYF.

There are a few counts of this clone. The chain employs TRBV5-1 and TRBJ1-1; D unclear. Trimming shortened V by 0 bases and J by 0 bases, and 9 bases separated the two germline ends. The CDR3 runs to 15 residues. Germline assignment: CDR1 SGHRS and CDR2 YFSETQ. The CDR3 reads CASSLELGMNTEAFF. The CDR3 DNA reads as TGCGCCAGCAGCTTGGAGTTAGGTATGAACACTGAAGCTTTCTTT.

The chain couples TRBV7-2 to TRBJ2-7, with 7 bases lining up with TRBD2. Unmatched junction bases numbered 4, after V lost 3 bases and J lost 2 bases. Germline V CDR1 and CDR2: SGHTA, FQGNSA. The CDR3 is made up of 14 amino acids. The CDR3 loop reads CASSLWGRAYEQYF. The DNA for the CDR3 is TGTGCCAGCAGCTTGTGGGGGAGGGCCTACGAGCAGTACTTC.

This rearrangement joins TRBV7-9 to TRBJ2-7; 7 bases match TRBD1. CDR1 is SEHNR, CDR2 FQNEAQ, per germline (reference sequence). This CDR3 contains 14 residues. V lost 5 bases to trimming and J lost 0 bases; unmatched junction nucleotides: 4. CDR3 in amino acids: CASSRQGNSYEQYF. CDR3 sequence (DNA): TGTGCCAGCAGCCGACAGGGAAACTCCTACGAGCAGTACTTC.

The chain is built from TRBV28 and TRBJ1-5, with 11 bases aligning to TRBD1. With V trimmed by 10 bases and J by 6 bases, 2 bases remained unmatched. Germline CDR1 MDHEN, CDR2 SYDVKM. The CDR3 sequence is 12 residues long. CDR3 DNA sequence: TGTGCCAAAGGGACAGGGGGTCAGCCCCAGCATTTT. Residues: CAKGTGGQPQHF.

The genes are TRBV19 and TRBJ2-1; D gene uncertain. The CDR3 spans 13 residues. Looked up from germline, CDR1 is LNHDA and CDR2 is SQIVND (reference sequence). V lost 7 bases and J 2 bases, leaving 9 bases between the germline ends. CDR3 sequence (DNA): TGTGCCAGTAAGCAAACCCCCTACAATGAGCAGTTCTTC. Encoded protein: CASKQTPYNEQFF.

The rearrangement uses TRBV7-9 and TRBJ1-4; 8 bases line up with TRBD1. The V gene's germline CDR1 is SEHNR and CDR2 FQNEAQ (reference sequence). The length of the CDR3 is 15 residues. After removal of 4 bases from V and 4 bases from J, the junction contained 5 bases not matched to a gene. As DNA, the CDR3 is TGTGCCAGCAGCTCCAGGACAGGGATTAATGAAAAACTGTTTTTT. It specifies CASSSRTGINEKLFF. The full variable domain, with the rest looked up from reference TRBV7-9 and TRBJ1-4, is DTGVSQNPRHKITKRGQNVTFRCDPISEHNRLYWYRQTLGQGPEFLTYFQNEAQLEKSRLLSDRFSAERPKGSFSTLEIQRTEQGDSAMYLCASSSRTGINEKLFFGSGTQLSVL.